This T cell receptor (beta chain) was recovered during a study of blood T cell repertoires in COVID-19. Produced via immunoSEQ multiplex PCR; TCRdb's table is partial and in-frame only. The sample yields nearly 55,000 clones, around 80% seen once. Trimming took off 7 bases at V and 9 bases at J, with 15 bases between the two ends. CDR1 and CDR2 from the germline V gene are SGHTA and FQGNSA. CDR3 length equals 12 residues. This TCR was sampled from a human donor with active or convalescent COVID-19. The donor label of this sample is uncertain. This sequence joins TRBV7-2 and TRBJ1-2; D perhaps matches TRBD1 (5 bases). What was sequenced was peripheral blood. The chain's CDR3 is CASTPRGNRYTF. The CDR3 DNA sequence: TGTGCCAGCACCCCCCGGGGGAATCGCTACACCTTC.